This T cell receptor beta chain was retrieved from a study of OX40 agonist ivuxolimab in advanced cancers. Across the whole study: Of the patients, three showed partial responses, one with hepatocellular carcinoma and two with cutaneous melanoma.

The CDR3 spans 18 residues. Trimming left V 3 bases short and J 1 base short, with 18 bases between. Germline V lookup: CDR1 MNHNS, CDR2 SASEGT. Assay used: immunoSEQ multiplex PCR; TCRdb lists only in-frame clones, some missing. The sample lists about 13,000 clones, 70% to 80% occurring once. This clone occurred once. The sequence derives from an adult with an advanced solid tumor such as melanoma, head and neck, liver or kidney cancer. The source material was CD4+ or CD8+ T cells sorted from blood, sampled in a trial of the OX40 agonist ivuxolimab. This sequence joins TRBV6-1 and TRBJ2-2; tentative D call: TRBD1 (5 bases). Here the CDR3 reads CASSDPGLGLLNTGELFF. Written as DNA, the CDR3 is TGTGCCAGCAGTGACCCAGGGTTAGGTTTATTGAACACCGGGGAGCTGTTTTTT.